A selection of T cell receptor beta chains follows, all from one sample in a study of blood T cell repertoires in COVID-19. Libraries were prepared by immunoSEQ multiplex PCR; TCRdb keeps only in-frame clonotypes and omits some of them. The table includes around 370,000 clones, about 90% detected once. The specimen was peripheral blood. The receptors were sampled from a woman in her sixties or seventies with COVID-19, enrolled during active disease. Both conserved end residues are part of each CDR3. The D gene is left open where the match is weak. Clone size appears in some rows only: once, few, many, or a class for an expanded clone.

abundance,v_gene,d_gene,j_gene,CDR3nt,CDR3aa
.,TRBV7-6,.,TRBJ1-2,TGTGCCAGCAGCCCAAACCCAGGGTCCCATAATGGCTACACCTTC,CASSPNPGSHNGYTF
.,TRBV2,.,TRBJ2-7,TGTGCCAGCAGTGAAGACAGGGCTAGCGAGCAGTACTTC,CASSEDRASEQYF
.,TRBV30,TRBD1,TRBJ1-2,TGTGCCTGGAGTGGCGGACAGGGGGCCGCGGGCTACACCTTC,CAWSGGQGAAGYTF
once,TRBV6-5,TRBD1,TRBJ1-3,TGTGCCAGCAGCCCGGGACAGTTTGGAAACACCATATATTTT,CASSPGQFGNTIYF
.,TRBV4-1,.,TRBJ1-1,TGCGCCAGCAGCCACCTCCAGCGCAGGGATATGAACACTGAAGCTTTCTTT,CASSHLQRRDMNTEAFF
.,TRBV4-3,TRBD2,TRBJ2-7,TGCGCCAGCAGCCAAGATGCGAGCGGGGGGGCCTACGAGCAGTACTTC,CASSQDASGGAYEQYF
.,TRBV27,.,TRBJ1-1,TGTGCCAGCAGGTCCACACAGGGAAGGAACACTGAAGCTTTCTTT,CASRSTQGRNTEAFF
.,TRBV2,TRBD1,TRBJ1-1,TGTGCCAGCAGTGACCCGGGACAGGGCGTAACTGAAGCTTTCTTT,CASSDPGQGVTEAFF
.,TRBV24-1,.,TRBJ1-2,TGTGCCACCAGTGATTTGACACAGGGATACGGCTACACCTTC,CATSDLTQGYGYTF
.,TRBV5-5,.,TRBJ1-2,TGTGCCAGCAGCCTGGGTTCGGGCTATGGCTACACCTTC,CASSLGSGYGYTF
.,TRBV2,TRBD1,TRBJ2-5,TGTGCCAGAGGGGGGGGACAGGGGAAAGGAGAGACCCAGTACTTC,CARGGGQGKGETQYF
.,TRBV10-3,TRBD2,TRBJ2-1,TGTGCCATCAGTGAGTCGGCGGGGGGGCTCGGTGAGCAGTTCTTC,CAISESAGGLGEQFF
.,TRBV9,.,TRBJ1-1,TGTGCCAGCAGCGGACGGACAGAGAACACTGAAGCTTTCTTT,CASSGRTENTEAFF
.,TRBV19,TRBD1,TRBJ2-7,TGTGCCACCTCTCCTCAGACAGGGGTCTACGAGCAGTACTTC,CATSPQTGVYEQYF
.,TRBV5-5,.,TRBJ1-4,TGTGCCAGCAGCATGACGGGTGCAACTAATGAAAAACTGTTTTTT,CASSMTGATNEKLFF
once,TRBV15,.,TRBJ1-1,TGTGCCACCAGCAATGAGGGAGGGAACGCTGAAGCTTTCTTT,CATSNEGGNAEAFF
.,TRBV27,.,TRBJ2-7,TGTGCCAGCAGTTCCCCGGAACAGGGTTCGCGGGAGCAGTACTTC,CASSSPEQGSREQYF
.,TRBV3-1/TRBV3-2,TRBD2,TRBJ2-7,TGTGCCAGCAGCCAAGATCCGGGGGGCTACGAGCAGTACTTC,CASSQDPGGYEQYF
.,TRBV12-5,TRBD1,TRBJ1-1,TGTGCTAGTGGTTTCTCAGGGGGGGAAGCTTTCTTT,CASGFSGGEAFF
.,TRBV18,TRBD1,TRBJ1-1,TGTGCCAGCTCCCCCGGGACAGGGTTGGACACTGAAGCTTTCTTT,CASSPGTGLDTEAFF
few,TRBV29-1,TRBD2,TRBJ2-1,TGCAGCGTTGAACGGGGTAGCGGGGGGGCATATGAGCAGTTCTTC,CSVERGSGGAYEQFF
.,TRBV2,.,TRBJ1-4,TGTGCCAGCAGTGAAGGCTTGGCAGATCTCAATGAAAAACTGTTTTTT,CASSEGLADLNEKLFF
once,TRBV19,.,TRBJ2-2,TGTGCCAGTACCCAGGGCGGAGACGGGGAGCTGTTTTTT,CASTQGGDGELFF